This T cell receptor beta chain was identified during a study of OX40 agonist ivuxolimab in advanced cancers. About the research overall: Patients in the trial were receiving intravenous ivuxolimab every 2 weeks, at doses of 0.01 to 10 mg/kg. Patients achieving partial responses numbered three: one hepatocellular carcinoma case and two cutaneous melanoma cases. Study results and caveats: With doses of 0.1 to 3.0 mg/kg, CD4+ and CD8+ blood T cells had undergone clonal expansion by week 6. On average, CD8+ T cells showed a greater number of expanded clones than CD4+.

About this clone itself: Its specificity is not known.

Assay: immunoSEQ multiplex PCR; the TCRdb copy retains only in-frame clones and omits some. The sample carries over 150,000 clones, roughly 94% recorded once. The CDR3 totals 13 residues. Trimming pared 3 bases from V and 10 bases from J, leaving 15 bases between. Germline V gives CDR1 LNHDA, CDR2 SQIVND (reference sequence). The gene calls are TRBV19 and TRBJ1-2; the D gene is possibly TRBD1 (5 bases). The receptor was isolated from an adult with an advanced solid tumor such as melanoma, head and neck, liver or kidney cancer. The input for sequencing was CD4+ or CD8+ T cells sorted from blood, taken in a trial of the OX40 agonist ivuxolimab. CDR3 region: CASSISADTAYTF. The DNA for the CDR3 is TGTGCCAGTAGTATCTCGGCGGACACCGCCTACACCTTC.